The rows below give T cell receptor beta chains drawn from one sample of a study of shared clonotypes between healthy human individuals. The repertoire was sequenced with immunoSEQ multiplex PCR; TCRdb's copy has only in-frame clones and lacks some. Of 470,000 or so clones detected, almost 80% appear once; the ten largest clones hold 9.5% to 15%. The sequencing sample was made of PBMCs. These receptor sequences come from a woman aged 40 to 49 in good health. Some clones in this sample may be carry-over from other donors' samples. Both conserved end residues are part of each CDR3. The D gene is left open where the match is weak.

v_gene	d_gene	CDR3aa
TRBV11-3	.	CASSQLAGELFF
TRBV28	.	CASSLSRYEQFF
TRBV6-1	TRBD1	CASTRQGAGTGELFF
TRBV7-3	TRBD2	CASSRAGGTTDTQYF
TRBV25-1	.	CASRDPDSISTDTQYF
TRBV18	TRBD1	CASSPGRSGTGVHQPQHF
TRBV5-8	.	CASSLGQGLGYTEAFF
TRBV18	.	CASSPTVPPPLHF
TRBV28	.	CASSPLTRDKGNEKLFF
TRBV27	TRBD2	CASSLLAGVVETQYF
TRBV28	.	CASDQGTNQPQHF
TRBV7-9	.	CASSLQGNQPQHF
TRBV27	.	CASKTGGVEAFF
TRBV11-2	TRBD1	CASSLGTGGREKLFF
TRBV5-1	.	CASSRAVAGSYNEQFF
TRBV7-6	TRBD2	CASSLDSRTSGSDEQFF
TRBV4-2	TRBD2	CASSHQRGGGETQYF
TRBV11-2	TRBD2	CASSLTSGRSTGELFF
TRBV7-2	.	CASSKMGAYDEQYF
TRBV10-1	TRBD2	CASSATGGRPDTQYF
TRBV9	.	CASSVASQETQYF
TRBV30	TRBD2	CAWSVLGGRVGGELFF